The following is a T cell receptor beta chain sequence with its context. The target antigen is unknown. This record comes from a study of T cell repertoires in cytomegalovirus infection. For the study at large: Both recently identified HLA-C-restricted and well-studied HLA-B-restricted CMV epitopes were used in the study. It can be stated that public TCR beta signatures indicated CMV infection as well as a matching HLA type. Study observations and caveats: Totalled public TCR beta family frequency picked out people who carried CMV plus the relevant HLA.

The germline V gene encodes CDR1 SNHLY and CDR2 FYNNEI. V lost 8 bases, J lost 8 bases, and 12 bases lay in between. The CDR3 spans 11 residues. TCRdb processed the reads anew with MiXCR; each CDR3 protein has one entry. This repertoire shows roughly 150,000 distinct CDR3 sequences, around 30% found once; its top ten account for roughly 47%. The receptor was derived from a human donor in good health (CMV status not recorded). Some clones in this sample may be carry-over from other donors' samples. V is TRBV2 and J is TRBJ1-2; maybe TRBD1 (6 bases). The specimen was CD8+ T cells from cultured PBMCs, collected from culture after CMV antigen stimulation. The chain's CDR3 is CASFRGLGYTF. The CDR3 bases are TGTGCCAGCTTCAGGGGTTTAGGCTACACCTTC. The full variable domain, completed using reference TRBV2 and TRBJ1-2, is EPEVTQTPSHQVTQMGQEVILRCVPISNHLYFYWYRQILGQKVEFLVSFYNNEISEKSEIFDDQFSVERPDGSNFTLKIRSTKLEDSAMYFCASFRGLGYTFGSGTRLTVV.